One T cell receptor (beta chain) is described in this entry. Its antigen is currently unknown. Treatment given: 15 to 20 received Ad26.COV2.S at low or high dose, single or two shots; about 5 received placebo; per-sample allocation not given. Sampling happened 63 days after the first vaccine or placebo injection. This specimen comes from a study of Ad26.COV2.S vaccination and SARS-CoV-2 variants. At the level of the study: Recipients of Ad26.COV2.S got it intramuscularly, once or twice 56 days apart.

The junction had 7 bases not matched to a gene; V was cut back by 0 bases and J by 3 bases. CDR3 size: 17 residues. CDR1 is MGHRA and CDR2 is YSYEKL in the germline V gene. TCRdb keeps only in-frame clones here, not all; method: immunoSEQ multiplex PCR. The data hold 440,000 or so clones, with 90% observed a single time. Whole-study results and caveats: Vaccine and placebo recipients had similar non-spike TCR breadth.

The clonotype originates from a person between 18 and 59 years old who received the Ad26.COV2.S COVID-19 vaccine or a placebo. The chain couples TRBV4-1 to TRBJ2-7; TRBD2 matches at 11 bases. The specimen was peripheral blood, collected in a trial of Ad26.COV2.S vaccine versus placebo. CDR3 loop: CASSQDGLAGGIYEQYF. In DNA form, the CDR3 reads TGCGCCAGCAGCCAAGATGGGCTAGCGGGAGGAATCTACGAGCAGTACTTC.